A single sample gave rise to the 18 T cell receptor beta chains below, sequenced in a study of T cells in tuberculosis. Sequencing was performed with immunoSEQ multiplex PCR; in TCRdb, only in-frame clones are kept and a portion is missing. Of around 60,000 clones detected, 80% to 85% appear once; the ten largest clones hold 13%. Cells were sorted from thawed PBMC rested overnight and stained with GMM-loaded CD1B tetramer, viability dye and anti-CD3. C32 glucose monomycolate from Rhodococcus equi was loaded onto the CD1B tetramers. The sample consisted of CD1b-GMM tetramer-negative cells sorted from PBMCs. The receptor set was obtained from an adult woman with latent tuberculosis.

CDR3 sequence reads: CASSPRTDEQFF. CDR3 sequence (DNA): TGTGCCAGTAGTCCACGGACTGATGAGCAGTTCTTC. The chain joins TRBV19 to TRBJ2-1; tentative D call: TRBD2 (5 bases). Trimming took off 5 bases at V and 8 bases at J, with 10 bases between the two ends. CDR1 and CDR2 from the germline V gene are LNHDA and SQIVND (reference sequence). There are 12 residues in the CDR3.

V usage is TRBV28 and J usage is TRBJ2-5; a possible D gene is TRBD1 (6 bases). Trimming left V 10 bases short and J 6 bases short, with 18 bases between. This CDR3 has 13 residues. Germline CDR1 reads MDHEN; CDR2 reads SYDVKM. The CDR3 here is CATAGRGVKTQYF. As DNA, the CDR3 is TGTGCCACCGCGGGCAGGGGTGTGAAGACCCAGTACTTC.

This clone was observed a handful of times. J is TRBJ2-2 and V is TRBV6-5; D not resolved. The CDR3 totals 14 residues. The germline V and J ends were trimmed by 7 bases and 2 bases, with 11 bases remaining between them. The germline gives CDR1 MNHEY, CDR2 SVGAGI. CDR3 nucleotide sequence: TGTGCCAGCAAAGGCGGTTTAAACACCGGGGAGCTGTTTTTT. This encodes CASKGGLNTGELFF.

This chain uses TRBV7-9 with TRBJ2-7; a possible D gene is TRBD2 (5 bases). The CDR3 runs 17 residues. The germline V gene encodes CDR1 SEHNR and CDR2 FQNEAQ (reference sequence). The V and J ends lost 1 base and 0 bases respectively, with 16 bases between them. The CDR3 nucleotides read TGTGCCAGCAGCTTAGGAGGAGGAAGGGCCGGCTCCTACGAGCAGTACTTC. This translates into CASSLGGGRAGSYEQYF.

This clone was recorded once. The rearrangement links TRBV18 to TRBJ1-1, with 10 bases lining up with TRBD1. Germline V gives CDR1 KGHSH, CDR2 LQKENI. This CDR3 has 14 residues. Unmatched junction bases numbered 4, after V lost 4 bases and J lost 5 bases. CDR3: CASSRGTGATEAFF. The CDR3 DNA is TGTGCCAGCTCACGGGGGACAGGGGCGACTGAAGCTTTCTTT.

In its sample, this clone was seen once. The rearrangement links TRBV4-1 to TRBJ2-2; a weak D match, TRBD2 (6 bases). V lost 0 bases, J lost 4 bases, and 18 bases lay in between. CDR3 length equals 18 residues. Germline CDR1 is MGHRA and CDR2 is YSYEKL. The CDR3 is CASSQESRGRMGTGELFF. In DNA, the CDR3 is TGCGCCAGCAGCCAAGAAAGTCGTGGGAGGATGGGCACCGGGGAGCTGTTTTTT.

The CDR3 DNA reads TGTGCCAGCAATCCGACAGGGGATAATGAAAAACTGTTTTTT. Encoded protein: CASNPTGDNEKLFF. V usage is TRBV2 and J usage is TRBJ1-4; 8 nucleotides agree with TRBD1. The length of the CDR3 is 14 residues. The germline gives CDR1 SNHLY, CDR2 FYNNEI. V dropped 7 bases and J dropped 4; count of bases not matched to a gene: 5.

The chain carries TRBV7-2 and TRBJ2-3; possibly TRBD1 for D (6 bases). The CDR3 spans 15 residues. Looked up from germline, CDR1 is SGHTA and CDR2 is FQGNSA. The V end was cut by 1 base, the J end by 4 bases, with 12 bases between. DNA of the CDR3: TGTGCCAGCAGCTTAGACCCCAGGGGCCCAGATACGCAGTATTTT. Its translation: CASSLDPRGPDTQYF.

The chain has TRBV4-2 and TRBJ1-5, with a possible D match to TRBD1 (6 bases). Germline loops: CDR1 LGHNA, CDR2 YNFKEQ. V was shortened by 2 bases and J by 1 base, with 12 bases between the two germline ends. There are 16 residues in the CDR3. CDR3 in amino acids: CASSQNVQGSNQPQHF. The CDR3 DNA sequence: TGTGCCAGCAGCCAAAACGTTCAGGGGAGCAATCAGCCCCAGCATTTT.

The chain combines TRBV21-1 with TRBJ2-5; the table calls TRBD2, which could not be checked here. TRBV21-1 is assigned pseudogene status. This CDR3 is 16 amino acids long. CDR3 amino acids: CASSKELVGRQETQYF. Written as DNA, the CDR3 is TGTGCCAGCAGCAAGGAGCTAGTAGGGAGGCAAGAGACCCAGTACTTC.

The chain recombines TRBV15 with TRBJ2-1; D is ambiguous. This CDR3 has 15 amino acids. The germline CDR1 and CDR2 sequences are LNHNV and YYDKDF (reference sequence). Trimming left V 10 bases short and J 2 bases short, with 18 bases between. CDR3 DNA sequence: TGTGCCATCCAACCCTTCAGGATCCCCTACAATGAGCAGTTCTTC. Encoded protein: CAIQPFRIPYNEQFF. Based on the CDR3 plus reference TRBV15 and TRBJ2-1, the full variable domain is DAMVIQNPRYQVTQFGKPVTLSCSQTLNHNVMYWYQQKSSQAPKLLFHYYDKDFNNEADTPDNFQSRRPNTSFCFLDIRSPGLGDTAMYLCAIQPFRIPYNEQFFGPGTRLTVL.

The chain links TRBV5-6 to TRBJ2-5, with D possibly TRBD2 on 5 matching bases. Judging by the DNA end, TRBJ2-7 fits better; the J call may be wrong. This CDR3 contains 15 residues. CDR1 is SGHDT, CDR2 YYEEEE, per germline. The CDR3 DNA follows: TGTGCCAGCAGCCCACCTCTGGGGAGCTCCTACGAGCAGTACTTC. Its translation is CASSPPLGSSYEQYF.

The V gene is TRBV27, the J gene TRBJ2-7; possibly TRBD2 for D (5 bases). Germline V gives CDR1 MNHEY, CDR2 SMNVEV (reference sequence). V was clipped by 1 base and J by 7 bases, with 17 bases between them. The CDR3 covers 15 residues. CDR3 nucleotides: TGTGCCAGCAGTTTATGGGCTAGCCTTGCGGCAGAGCAGTACTTC. The encoded protein is CASSLWASLAAEQYF.

V and J are TRBV11-3 and TRBJ2-2; 8 nucleotides match TRBD1. Germline CDR1 is SGHNT and CDR2 is YENEEA. The CDR3 is made up of 15 amino acids. J gave up 0 bases and V 6 bases, and 3 bases lay outside the gene matches. CDR3 sequence: CASRQGQANTGELFF. The CDR3 nucleotides are TGTGCCAGCAGGCAGGGACAGGCGAACACCGGGGAGCTGTTTTTT.

The chain recombines TRBV6-5 with TRBJ1-1, with a tentative D call TRBD1 (5 bases). The V gene lost 2 bases and the J gene lost 4 bases, with 17 bases spanning the gap. This CDR3 spans 16 amino acids. Germline lookup yields CDR1 MNHEY and CDR2 SVGAGI. This CDR3 is CASSYLRGAGGTEAFF. The CDR3 bases are TGTGCCAGCAGTTACCTGCGAGGGGCCGGGGGCACTGAAGCTTTCTTT.

This chain joins TRBV6-5 and TRBJ1-6; maybe TRBD1 (6 bases). V was pared by 6 bases and J by 7 bases, with 13 bases between. Germline V gene lookup returns CDR1 MNHEY and CDR2 SVGAGI. The CDR3 extends over 14 amino acids. The CDR3 loop reads CASSESGDNSPLHF. The CDR3 coding sequence is TGTGCCAGCAGCGAGTCAGGGGACAATTCACCCCTCCACTTT.

This clone came up once. The chain joins TRBV28 to TRBJ1-2; D not resolved. Germline values: CDR1 MDHEN, CDR2 SYDVKM. This CDR3 is 12 amino acids long. V lost 1 base, J lost 4 bases, and 4 bases lay in between. The CDR3 here is CASSLSGYGYTF. Written as DNA, the CDR3 is TGTGCCAGCAGTTTATCAGGCTATGGCTACACCTTC.

This clone was seen a few times. The genes are TRBV5-4 and TRBJ1-5, with a tentative D call TRBD1 (6 bases). V lost 2 bases and J lost 5, with 11 bases in between. The CDR3 length is 14 residues. The V gene's germline CDR1 is SGHNT and CDR2 YYREEE (reference sequence). The CDR3, as DNA: TGTGCCAGCAGCTTTGCCAGGGGAGATCAGCCCCAGCATTTT. It encodes CASSFARGDQPQHF.